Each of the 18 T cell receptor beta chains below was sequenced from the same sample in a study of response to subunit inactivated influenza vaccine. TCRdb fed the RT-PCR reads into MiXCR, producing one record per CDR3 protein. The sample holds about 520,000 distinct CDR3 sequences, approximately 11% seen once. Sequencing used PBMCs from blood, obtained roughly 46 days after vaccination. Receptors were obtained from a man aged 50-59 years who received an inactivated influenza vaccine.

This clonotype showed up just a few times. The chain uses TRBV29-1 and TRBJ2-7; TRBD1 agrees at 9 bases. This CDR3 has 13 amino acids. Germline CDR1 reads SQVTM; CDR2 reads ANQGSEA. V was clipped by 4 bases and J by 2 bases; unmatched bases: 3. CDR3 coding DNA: TGCAGCGTTGCTTGGACAGGGGCCTACGAGCAGTACTTC. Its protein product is CSVAWTGAYEQYF.

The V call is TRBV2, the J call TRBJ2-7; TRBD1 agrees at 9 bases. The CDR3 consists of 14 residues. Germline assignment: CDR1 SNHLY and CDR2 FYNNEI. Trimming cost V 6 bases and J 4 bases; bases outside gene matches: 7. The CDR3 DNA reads TGTGCCAGCAGGTACCGGGACAGGGATTACGAGCAGTACTTC. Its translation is CASRYRDRDYEQYF.

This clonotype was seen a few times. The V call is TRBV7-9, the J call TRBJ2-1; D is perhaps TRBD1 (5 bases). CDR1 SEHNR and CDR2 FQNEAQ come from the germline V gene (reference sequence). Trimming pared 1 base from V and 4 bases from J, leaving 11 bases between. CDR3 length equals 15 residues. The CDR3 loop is CASSLEGPGYNEQFF. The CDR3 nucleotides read TGTGCCAGCAGCTTAGAGGGGCCCGGATACAATGAGCAGTTCTTC.

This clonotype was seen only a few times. CDR3 region: CASSQALFWEQFF. The CDR3, as DNA: TGCGCCAGCAGCCAAGCGCTGTTCTGGGAGCAGTTCTTC. The rearrangement uses TRBV4-3 and TRBJ2-1; D is unresolved. Germline values: CDR1 LGHNA, CDR2 YSLEER. V was shortened by 1 base and J by 10 bases, with 11 bases between the two germline ends. The CDR3 has 13 residues.

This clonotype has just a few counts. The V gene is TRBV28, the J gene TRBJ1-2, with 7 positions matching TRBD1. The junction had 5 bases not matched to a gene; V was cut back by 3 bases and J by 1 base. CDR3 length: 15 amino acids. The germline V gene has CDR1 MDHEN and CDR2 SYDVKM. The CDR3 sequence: CASSFARGLNYGYTF. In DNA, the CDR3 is TGTGCCAGCAGTTTTGCTAGGGGGCTTAACTATGGCTACACCTTC.

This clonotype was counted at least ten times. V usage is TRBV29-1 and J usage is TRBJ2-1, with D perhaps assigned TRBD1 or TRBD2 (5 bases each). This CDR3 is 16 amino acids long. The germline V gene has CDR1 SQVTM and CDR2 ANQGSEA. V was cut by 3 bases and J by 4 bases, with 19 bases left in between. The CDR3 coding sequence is TGCAGCGTTGATGACCCCCCTCCGGGACCATACAATGAGCAGTTCTTC. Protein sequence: CSVDDPPPGPYNEQFF.

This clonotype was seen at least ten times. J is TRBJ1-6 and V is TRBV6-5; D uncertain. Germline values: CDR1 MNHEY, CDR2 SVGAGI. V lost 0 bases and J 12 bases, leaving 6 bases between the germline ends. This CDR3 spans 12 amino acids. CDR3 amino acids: CASSYSAGPLHF. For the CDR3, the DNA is TGTGCCAGCAGTTACTCTGCGGGACCCCTCCACTTT.

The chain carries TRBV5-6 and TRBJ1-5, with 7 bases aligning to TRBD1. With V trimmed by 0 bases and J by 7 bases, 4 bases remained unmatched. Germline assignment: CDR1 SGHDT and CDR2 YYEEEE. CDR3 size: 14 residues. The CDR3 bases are TGTGCCAGCAGCTTGGAGGGGGCGCGACAGCCCCAGCATTTT. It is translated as CASSLEGARQPQHF.

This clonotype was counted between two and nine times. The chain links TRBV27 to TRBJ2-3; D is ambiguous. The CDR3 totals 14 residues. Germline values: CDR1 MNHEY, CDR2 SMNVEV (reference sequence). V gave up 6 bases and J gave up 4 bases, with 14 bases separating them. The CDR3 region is CASSQLVRSDTQYF. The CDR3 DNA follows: TGTGCCAGCAGCCAGTTAGTACGGTCAGATACGCAGTATTTT.

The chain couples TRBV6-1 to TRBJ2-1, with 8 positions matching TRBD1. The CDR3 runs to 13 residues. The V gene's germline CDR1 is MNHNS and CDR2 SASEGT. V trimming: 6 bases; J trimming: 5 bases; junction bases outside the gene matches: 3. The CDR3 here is CASSRQGNNEQFF. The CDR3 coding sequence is TGTGCCAGCAGCCGACAGGGGAACAATGAGCAGTTCTTC.

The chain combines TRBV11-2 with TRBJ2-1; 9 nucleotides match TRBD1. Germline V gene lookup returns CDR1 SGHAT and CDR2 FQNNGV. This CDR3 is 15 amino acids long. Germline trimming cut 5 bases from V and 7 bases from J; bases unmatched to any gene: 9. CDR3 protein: CASSNRDRAGNEQFF. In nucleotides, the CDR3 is TGTGCCAGCAGCAACCGGGACAGGGCCGGAAATGAGCAGTTCTTC.

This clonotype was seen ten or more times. The CDR3 region is CSVVESRNEQFF. DNA of the CDR3: TGCAGCGTTGTAGAATCGCGCAATGAGCAGTTCTTC. The chain employs TRBV29-1 and TRBJ2-1; D is undetermined. This CDR3 has 12 amino acids. Trimming cost V 4 bases and J 6 bases, with 10 bases left between them. Per the germline V gene, CDR1 is SQVTM and CDR2 is ANQGSEA.

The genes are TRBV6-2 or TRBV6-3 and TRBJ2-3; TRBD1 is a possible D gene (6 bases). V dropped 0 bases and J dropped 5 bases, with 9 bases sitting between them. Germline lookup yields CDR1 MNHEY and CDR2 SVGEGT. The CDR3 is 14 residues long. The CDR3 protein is CASSYSDSLDTQYF. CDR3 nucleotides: TGTGCCAGCAGTTACTCGGACAGCCTAGATACGCAGTATTTT.

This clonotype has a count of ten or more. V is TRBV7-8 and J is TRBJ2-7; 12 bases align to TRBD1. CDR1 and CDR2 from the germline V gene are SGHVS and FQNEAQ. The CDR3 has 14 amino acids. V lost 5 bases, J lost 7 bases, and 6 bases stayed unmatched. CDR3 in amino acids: CASSRDRGLREQYF. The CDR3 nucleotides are TGTGCCAGCAGCCGGGACAGGGGGCTGCGGGAGCAGTACTTC.

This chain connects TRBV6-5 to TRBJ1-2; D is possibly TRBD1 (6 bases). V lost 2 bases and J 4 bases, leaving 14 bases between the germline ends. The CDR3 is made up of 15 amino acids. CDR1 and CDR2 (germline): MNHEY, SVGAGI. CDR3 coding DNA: TGTGCCAGCAGTTACGAGGGAGGGGGGGCCTATGGCTACACCTTC. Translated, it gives CASSYEGGGAYGYTF.

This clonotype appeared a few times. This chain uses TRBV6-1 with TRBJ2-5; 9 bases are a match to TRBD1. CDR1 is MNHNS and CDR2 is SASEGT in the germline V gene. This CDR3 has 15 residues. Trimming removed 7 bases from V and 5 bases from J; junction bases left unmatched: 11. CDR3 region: CASTATGGILETQYF. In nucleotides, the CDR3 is TGTGCCAGCACCGCGACAGGGGGTATCTTGGAGACCCAGTACTTC.

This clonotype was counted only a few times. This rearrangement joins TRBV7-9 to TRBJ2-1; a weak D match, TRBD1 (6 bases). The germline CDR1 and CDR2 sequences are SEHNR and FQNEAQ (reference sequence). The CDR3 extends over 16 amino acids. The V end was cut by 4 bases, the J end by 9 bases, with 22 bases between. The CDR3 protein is CASSSGPRGHPSEQFF. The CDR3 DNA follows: TGTGCCAGCAGCTCCGGTCCCAGGGGTCACCCCTCTGAGCAGTTCTTC.

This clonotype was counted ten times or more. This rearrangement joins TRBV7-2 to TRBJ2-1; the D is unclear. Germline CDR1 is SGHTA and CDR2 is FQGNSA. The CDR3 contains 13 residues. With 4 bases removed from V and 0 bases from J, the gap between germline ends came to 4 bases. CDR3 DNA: TGTGCCAGCAGCTGGAACTCCTACAATGAGCAGTTCTTC. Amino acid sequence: CASSWNSYNEQFF.